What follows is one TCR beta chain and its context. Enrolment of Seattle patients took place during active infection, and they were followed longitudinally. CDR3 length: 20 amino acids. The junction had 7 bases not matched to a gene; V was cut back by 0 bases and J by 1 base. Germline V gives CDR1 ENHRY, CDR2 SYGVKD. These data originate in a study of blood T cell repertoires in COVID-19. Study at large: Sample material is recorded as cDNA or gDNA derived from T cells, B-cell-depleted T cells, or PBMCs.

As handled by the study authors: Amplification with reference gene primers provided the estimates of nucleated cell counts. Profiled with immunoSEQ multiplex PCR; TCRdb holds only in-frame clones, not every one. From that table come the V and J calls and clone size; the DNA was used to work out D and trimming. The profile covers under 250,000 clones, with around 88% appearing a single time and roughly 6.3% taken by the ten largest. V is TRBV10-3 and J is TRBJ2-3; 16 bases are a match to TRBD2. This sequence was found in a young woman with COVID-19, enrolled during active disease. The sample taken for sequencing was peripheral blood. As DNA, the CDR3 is TGTGCCATCAGTGAGTCAGGGACTAGCGGGAGGGCCGGCCGCACAGATACGCAGTATTTT. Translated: CAISESGTSGRAGRTDTQYF.